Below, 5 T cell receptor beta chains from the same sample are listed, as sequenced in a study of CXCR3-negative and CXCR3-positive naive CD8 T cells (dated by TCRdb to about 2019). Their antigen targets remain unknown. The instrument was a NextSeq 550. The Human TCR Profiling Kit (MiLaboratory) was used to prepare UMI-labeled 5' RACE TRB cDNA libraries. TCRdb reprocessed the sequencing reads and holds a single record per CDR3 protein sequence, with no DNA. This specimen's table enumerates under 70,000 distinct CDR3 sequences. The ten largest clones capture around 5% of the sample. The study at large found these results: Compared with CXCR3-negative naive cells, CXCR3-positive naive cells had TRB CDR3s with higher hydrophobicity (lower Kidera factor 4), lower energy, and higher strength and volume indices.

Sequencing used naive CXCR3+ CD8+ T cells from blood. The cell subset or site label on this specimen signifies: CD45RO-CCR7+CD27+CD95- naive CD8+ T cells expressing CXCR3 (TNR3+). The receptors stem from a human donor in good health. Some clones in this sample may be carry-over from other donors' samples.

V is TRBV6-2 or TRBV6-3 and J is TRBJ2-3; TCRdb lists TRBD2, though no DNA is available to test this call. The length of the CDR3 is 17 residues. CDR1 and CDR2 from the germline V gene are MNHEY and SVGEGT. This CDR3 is CASSYSSGRALTDTQYF.

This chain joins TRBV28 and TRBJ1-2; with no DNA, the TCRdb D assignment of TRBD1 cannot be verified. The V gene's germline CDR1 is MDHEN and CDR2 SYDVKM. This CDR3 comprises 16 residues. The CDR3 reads CASSPAGGDRLYGYTF.

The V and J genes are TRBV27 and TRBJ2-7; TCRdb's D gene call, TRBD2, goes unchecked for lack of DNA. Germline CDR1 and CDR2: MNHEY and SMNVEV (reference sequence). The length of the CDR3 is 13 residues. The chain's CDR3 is CASGWSRDYEQYF.

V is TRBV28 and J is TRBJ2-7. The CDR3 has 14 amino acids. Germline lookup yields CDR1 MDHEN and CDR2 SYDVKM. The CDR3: CASSSKAQIYEQYF.

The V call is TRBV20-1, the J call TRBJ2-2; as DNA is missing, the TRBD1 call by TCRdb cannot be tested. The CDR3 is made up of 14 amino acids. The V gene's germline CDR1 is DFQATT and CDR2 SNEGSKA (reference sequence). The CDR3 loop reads CSAHPGGDTGELFF.